This T cell receptor beta chain was recovered during a study of cytomegalovirus exposure and HLA in healthy donors. Primers: 60 Vbeta forward and 13 Jbeta reverse. Sequencing was performed with immunoSEQ multiplex PCR; in TCRdb, only in-frame clones are kept and a portion is missing. Seen here are 120,000 or so clones, 77% observed once, and the top ten hold around 3.5%. This clone was counted a few times. Its antigen remains unknown. While unrecorded immune exposures were likely, the donors were nominally healthy when sampled. Deletions cut 0 bases from V and 7 bases from J, with 21 bases between. CDR3 length equals 17 residues. Germline V gene sequence: CDR1 KGHSH, CDR2 LQKENI. Study-level results: Specific recognition of CMV antigens was confirmed in vitro for a few chains (all CMV-associated). In a later analysis, a missense DCLRE1C variant was linked to TCR beta V- and J-gene trimming. Owing to their indistinguishability, certain V segments, notably TRBV6-2 and TRBV6-3, were excluded.

The source material was PBMCs. V gene TRBV18 combines with J gene TRBJ1-2; possibly TRBD1 for D (5 bases). The TCR was taken from a human donor in good health. Here the CDR3 reads CASSPPSAGLYLGGYTF. DNA for the CDR3: TGTGCCAGCTCACCACCGAGCGCAGGGCTTTACCTCGGTGGCTACACCTTC.